The present T cell receptor (beta chain) was sequenced within a study of blood T cell repertoires in COVID-19. Study details: The cDNA or gDNA used as material had been derived from T cells, B-cell-depleted T cells, or PBMCs.

Those enrolled in Seattle joined during active infection and were followed longitudinally afterward. The CDR3 has 15 amino acids. Data came from immunoSEQ multiplex PCR; TCRdb stores just in-frame clones and leaves some out. The data hold approximately 250,000 clones, with over 75% observed a single time. The chain uses TRBV12-1 and TRBJ1-3. TRBV12-1 corresponds to a pseudogene. The sequenced sample consisted of peripheral blood. This clonotype was obtained from a woman between 65 and 79 years old with COVID-19, enrolled during active disease. CDR3 amino acids: CASSFCRTGGNTIYF. In DNA, the CDR3 is TGTGCCAGCAGCTTTTGTAGGACTGGAGGAAACACCATATATTTT.